The text below deals with one T cell receptor (beta chain). Its antigen is undetermined. These data are taken from a study of T cell repertoires in cytomegalovirus infection. Points from the study as a whole: CMV-specific TCR beta clonotypes restricted by HLA-C were the ones dominating the ex vivo response.

TCRdb processed the reads anew with MiXCR; each CDR3 protein has one entry. The sample lists roughly 240,000 distinct CDR3 sequences, around 6.6% occurring once. The V gene lost 4 bases and the J gene lost 4 bases, with 16 bases spanning the gap. The CDR3 extends over 15 amino acids. CDR1 and CDR2 (germline): LNHDA, SQIVND (reference sequence). This chain joins TRBV19 and TRBJ1-2; weak D call: TRBD1 (5 bases). The receptor's source is a human donor in good health (CMV status not recorded). Some clones in this sample may be carry-over from other donors' samples. Sequencing used PBMCs. The CDR3 spells CASSTRQTTAYGYTF. The CDR3, as DNA: TGTGCCAGTAGTACGCGACAGACGACGGCCTATGGCTACACCTTC.